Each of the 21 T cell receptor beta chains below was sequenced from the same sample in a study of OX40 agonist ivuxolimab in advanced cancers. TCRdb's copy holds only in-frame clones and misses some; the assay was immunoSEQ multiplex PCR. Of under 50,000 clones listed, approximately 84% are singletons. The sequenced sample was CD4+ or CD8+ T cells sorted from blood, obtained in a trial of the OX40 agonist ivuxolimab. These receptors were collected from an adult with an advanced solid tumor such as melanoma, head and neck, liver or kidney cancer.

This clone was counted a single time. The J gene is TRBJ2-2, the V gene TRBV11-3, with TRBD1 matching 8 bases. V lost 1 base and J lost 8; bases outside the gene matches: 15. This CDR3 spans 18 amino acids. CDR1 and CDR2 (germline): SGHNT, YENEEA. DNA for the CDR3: TGTGCCAGCAGCTTAGGGGTGGGGACAGGATCGCATCGTGGGGAGCTGTTTTTT. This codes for CASSLGVGTGSHRGELFF.

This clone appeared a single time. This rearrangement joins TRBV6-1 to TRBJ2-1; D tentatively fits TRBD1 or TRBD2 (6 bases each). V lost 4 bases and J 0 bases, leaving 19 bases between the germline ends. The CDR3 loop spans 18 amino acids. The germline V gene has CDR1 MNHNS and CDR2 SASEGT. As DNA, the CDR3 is TGTGCCAGCAGTGTCACTAGGGGGACTTACAGCTCCTACAATGAGCAGTTCTTC. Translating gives CASSVTRGTYSSYNEQFF.

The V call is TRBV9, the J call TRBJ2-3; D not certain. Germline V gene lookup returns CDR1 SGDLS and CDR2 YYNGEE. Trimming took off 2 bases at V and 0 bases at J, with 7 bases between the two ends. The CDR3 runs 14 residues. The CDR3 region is CASSVSSSTDTQYF. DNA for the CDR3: TGTGCCAGCAGCGTGAGTAGCAGCACAGATACGCAGTATTTT.

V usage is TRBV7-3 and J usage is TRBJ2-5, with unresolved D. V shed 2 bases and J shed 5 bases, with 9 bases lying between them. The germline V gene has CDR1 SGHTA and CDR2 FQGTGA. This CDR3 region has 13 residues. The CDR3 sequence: CASSLELGETQYF. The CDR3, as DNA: TGTGCCAGCAGCTTAGAACTCGGCGAGACCCAGTACTTC.

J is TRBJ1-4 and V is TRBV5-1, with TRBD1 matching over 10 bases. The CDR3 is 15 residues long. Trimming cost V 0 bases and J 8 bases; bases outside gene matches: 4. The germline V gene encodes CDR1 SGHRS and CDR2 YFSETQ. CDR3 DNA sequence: TGCGCCAGCAGCTTGGGACAGGGGGCGGGAGAAAAACTGTTTTTT. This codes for CASSLGQGAGEKLFF.

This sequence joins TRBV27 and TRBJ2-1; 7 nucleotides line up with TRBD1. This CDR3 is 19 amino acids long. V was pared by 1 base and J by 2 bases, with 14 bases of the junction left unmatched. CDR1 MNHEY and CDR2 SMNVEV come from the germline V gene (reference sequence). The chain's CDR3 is CASSLLGGWRQGAYNEQFF. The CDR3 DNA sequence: TGTGCCAGCAGTTTATTGGGTGGCTGGCGACAGGGCGCCTACAATGAGCAGTTCTTC.

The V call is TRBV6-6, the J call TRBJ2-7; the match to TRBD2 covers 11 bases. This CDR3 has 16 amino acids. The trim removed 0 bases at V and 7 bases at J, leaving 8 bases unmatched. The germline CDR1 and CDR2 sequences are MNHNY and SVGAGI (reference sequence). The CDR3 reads CASSYSQLAGELEQYF. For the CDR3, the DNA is TGTGCCAGCAGTTACTCCCAACTAGCGGGAGAATTGGAGCAGTACTTC.

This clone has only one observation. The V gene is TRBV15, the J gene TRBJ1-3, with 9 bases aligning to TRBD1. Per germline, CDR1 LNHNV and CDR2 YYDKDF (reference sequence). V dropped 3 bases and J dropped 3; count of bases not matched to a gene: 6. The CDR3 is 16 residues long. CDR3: CATSRRTGGDGNTIYF. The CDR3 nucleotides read TGTGCCACCAGCAGGCGTACAGGGGGCGATGGAAACACCATATATTTT.

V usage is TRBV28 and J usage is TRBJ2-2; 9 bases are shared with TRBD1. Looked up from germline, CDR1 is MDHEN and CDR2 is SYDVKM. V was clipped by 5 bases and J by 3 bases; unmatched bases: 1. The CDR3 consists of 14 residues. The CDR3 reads CASSRTGDTGELFF. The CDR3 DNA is TGTGCCAGCAGTAGGACAGGGGACACCGGGGAGCTGTTTTTT.

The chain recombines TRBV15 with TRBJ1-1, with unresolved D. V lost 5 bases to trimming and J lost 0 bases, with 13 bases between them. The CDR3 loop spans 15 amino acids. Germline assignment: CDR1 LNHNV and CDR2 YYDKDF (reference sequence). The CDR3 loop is CATSYPNGLNTEAFF. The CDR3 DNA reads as TGTGCCACCAGCTACCCTAATGGGCTGAACACTGAAGCTTTCTTT. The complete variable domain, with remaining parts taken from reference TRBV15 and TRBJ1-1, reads DAMVIQNPRYQVTQFGKPVTLSCSQTLNHNVMYWYQQKSSQAPKLLFHYYDKDFNNEADTPDNFQSRRPNTSFCFLDIRSPGLGDTAMYLCATSYPNGLNTEAFFGQGTRLTVV.

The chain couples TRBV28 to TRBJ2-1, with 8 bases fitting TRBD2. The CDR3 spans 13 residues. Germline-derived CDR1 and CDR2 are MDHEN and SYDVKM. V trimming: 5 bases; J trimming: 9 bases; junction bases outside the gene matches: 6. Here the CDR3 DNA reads TGTGCCAGCAGTCCGGGGGGGGCAAGTGAGCAGTTCTTC. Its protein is CASSPGGASEQFF.

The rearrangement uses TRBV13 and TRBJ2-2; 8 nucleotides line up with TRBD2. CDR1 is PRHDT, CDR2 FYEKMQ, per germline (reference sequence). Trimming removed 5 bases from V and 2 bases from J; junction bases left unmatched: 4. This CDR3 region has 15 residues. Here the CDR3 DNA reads TGTGCCAGCAGCCGAGGACTAGCTAACACCGGGGAGCTGTTTTTT. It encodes CASSRGLANTGELFF.

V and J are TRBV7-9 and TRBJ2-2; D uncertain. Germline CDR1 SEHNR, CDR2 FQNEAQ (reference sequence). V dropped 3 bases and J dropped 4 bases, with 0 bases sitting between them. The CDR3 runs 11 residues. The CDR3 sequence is CASSFTGELFF. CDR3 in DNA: TGTGCCAGCAGCTTCACCGGGGAGCTGTTTTTT.

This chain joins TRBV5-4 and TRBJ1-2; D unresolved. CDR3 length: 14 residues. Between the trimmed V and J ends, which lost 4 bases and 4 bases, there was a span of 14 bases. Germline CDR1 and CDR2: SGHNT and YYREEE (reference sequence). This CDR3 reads CASSPPSPLYGYTF. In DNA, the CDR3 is TGTGCCAGCAGCCCCCCTTCACCTCTCTATGGCTACACCTTC. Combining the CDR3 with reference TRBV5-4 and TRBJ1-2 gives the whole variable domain ETGVTQSPTHLIKTRGQQVTLRCSSQSGHNTVSWYQQALGQGPQFIFQYYREEENGRGNFPPRFSGLQFPNYSSELNVNALELDDSALYLCASSPPSPLYGYTFGSGTRLTVV.

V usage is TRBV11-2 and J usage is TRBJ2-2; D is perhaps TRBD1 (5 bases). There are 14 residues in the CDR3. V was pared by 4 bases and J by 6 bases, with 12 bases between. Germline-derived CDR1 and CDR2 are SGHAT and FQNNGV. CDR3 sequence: CASSWGWSAGELFF. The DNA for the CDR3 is TGTGCCAGCAGCTGGGGCTGGTCCGCCGGGGAGCTGTTTTTT. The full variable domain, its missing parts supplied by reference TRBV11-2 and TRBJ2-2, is EAGVAQSPRYKIIEKRQSVAFWCNPISGHATLYWYQQILGQGPKLLIQFQNNGVVDDSQLPKDRFSAERLKGVDSTLKIQPAKLEDSAVYLCASSWGWSAGELFFGEGSRLTVL.

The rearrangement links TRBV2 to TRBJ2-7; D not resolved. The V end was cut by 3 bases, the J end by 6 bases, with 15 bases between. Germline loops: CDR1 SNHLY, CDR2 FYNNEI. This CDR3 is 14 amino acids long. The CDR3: CASSEPVSLIEQYV. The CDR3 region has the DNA TGTGCCAGCAGTGAGCCGGTATCCTTAATCGAGCAGTACGTC.

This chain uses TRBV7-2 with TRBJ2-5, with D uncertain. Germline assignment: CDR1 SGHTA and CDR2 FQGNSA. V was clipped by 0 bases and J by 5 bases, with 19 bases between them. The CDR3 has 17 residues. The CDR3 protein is CASSLARSVVVDETQYF. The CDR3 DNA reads TGTGCCAGCAGCTTAGCACGATCCGTAGTGGTCGACGAGACCCAGTACTTC.

The CDR3 loop is CSCGAGTIITYNEQFF. CDR3 sequence (DNA): TGCAGCTGTGGGGCGGGGACAATCATTACCTACAATGAGCAGTTCTTC. This chain joins TRBV29-1 and TRBJ2-1; D might be TRBD1 or TRBD2, each matching 6 bases. Between the trimmed V and J ends, which lost 8 bases and 2 bases, there was a span of 22 bases. The CDR3 has 16 amino acids. Germline assignment: CDR1 SQVTM and CDR2 ANQGSEA.

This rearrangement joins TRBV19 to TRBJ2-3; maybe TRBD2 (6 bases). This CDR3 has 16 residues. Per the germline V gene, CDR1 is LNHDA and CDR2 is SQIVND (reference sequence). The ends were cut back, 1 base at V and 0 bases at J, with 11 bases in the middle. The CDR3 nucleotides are TGTGCCAGTAGTATAGGCCTAGCGCCTAGCACAGATACGCAGTATTTT. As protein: CASSIGLAPSTDTQYF. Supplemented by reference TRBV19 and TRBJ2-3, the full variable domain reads DGGITQSPKYLFRKEGQNVTLSCEQNLNHDAMYWYRQDPGQGLRLIYYSQIVNDFQKGDIAEGYSVSREKKESFPLTVTSAQKNPTAFYLCASSIGLAPSTDTQYFGPGTRLTVL.

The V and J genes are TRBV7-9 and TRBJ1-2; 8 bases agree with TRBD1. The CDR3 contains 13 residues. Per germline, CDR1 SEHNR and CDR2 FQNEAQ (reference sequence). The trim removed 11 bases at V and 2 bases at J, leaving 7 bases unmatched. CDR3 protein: CAGQGQANYGYTF. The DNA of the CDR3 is TGTGCCGGGCAGGGACAGGCAAACTATGGCTACACCTTC.

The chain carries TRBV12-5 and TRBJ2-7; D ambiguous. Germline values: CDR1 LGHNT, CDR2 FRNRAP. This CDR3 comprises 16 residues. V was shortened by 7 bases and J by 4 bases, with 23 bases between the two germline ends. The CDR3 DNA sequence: TGTGCTAGTGCTATTGAAAGATCCTTCTGGTGGTACGAGCAGTACTTC. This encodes CASAIERSFWWYEQYF.